A selection of T cell receptor beta chains follows, all from one sample in a study of siplizumab effects on memory and regulatory T cells. The repertoire was sequenced with immunoSEQ multiplex PCR; TCRdb's copy has only in-frame clones and lacks some. Among 100,000 to 110,000 clones listed, approximately 94% were seen once. Sequenced sample: non-Treg CD4+ T cells sorted from blood. The receptor source for this set is a human donor in good health. The CDR3 runs from the conserved cysteine through the conserved F or W. D genes are given only for firm matches. Where a row states a size, it is once, few, many or the class of an expanded clone; other rows omit it.

CDR3,DNA,J,D,V,size
CASSRRAGRDYNEQFF,TGTGCCAGCAGCCGGCGCGCCGGGAGGGATTACAATGAGCAGTTCTTC,TRBJ2-1,TRBD2,TRBV14,-
CASSTQGLSTDTQYF,TGTGCCAGTAGTACACAGGGGTTAAGCACAGATACGCAGTATTTT,TRBJ2-3,TRBD1,TRBV19,once
CASSIDTGKVPFYEQYF,TGTGCCAGTAGTATAGATACAGGGAAGGTCCCTTTCTACGAGCAGTACTTC,TRBJ2-7,-,TRBV19,-
CASSLSRNTQYF,TGTGCCAGTAGTCTATCACGAAATACGCAGTATTTT,TRBJ2-3,-,TRBV19,-
CASILIRNSGNTIYF,TGTGCCAGCATCTTAATCCGAAACTCTGGAAACACCATATATTTT,TRBJ1-3,-,TRBV6-1,-
CASSVAGTVYNEQFF,TGTGCCAGCAGCGTAGCCGGGACAGTTTACAATGAGCAGTTCTTC,TRBJ2-1,TRBD1,TRBV9,-
CASSGMTGTGYTF,TGTGCCAGCAGCGGAATGACAGGGACTGGCTACACCTTC,TRBJ1-2,TRBD1,TRBV5-4,-
CASSPGQGRGGYEQYF,TGTGCCAGCAGCCCCGGACAGGGGAGGGGGGGGTACGAGCAGTACTTC,TRBJ2-7,TRBD1,TRBV6-6,-
CASSPRTSANNEQFF,TGTGCCAGCAGTCCAAGGACTAGCGCCAACAATGAGCAGTTCTTC,TRBJ2-1,TRBD2,TRBV6-5,-
CASKNLPGVDEQFF,TGTGCCAGCAAGAACCTACCAGGGGTCGATGAGCAGTTCTTC,TRBJ2-1,-,TRBV28,-
CASSGQGREQFF,TGTGCCAGCAGCGGACAGGGTCGTGAGCAGTTCTTC,TRBJ2-1,TRBD1,TRBV6-5,-
CASRFAGRVNNEQFF,TGTGCCAGCAGATTTGCGGGACGGGTAAACAATGAGCAGTTCTTC,TRBJ2-1,-,TRBV28,-
CASSKAGAGNQPQHF,TGTGCCAGTAGTAAGGCCGGGGCGGGCAATCAGCCCCAGCATTTT,TRBJ1-5,-,TRBV19,-
CASSEARWLDEQYF,TGTGCCAGCAGTGAAGCCCGGTGGTTAGACGAGCAGTACTTC,TRBJ2-7,-,TRBV2,-
CASSAGMSTDTQYF,TGTGCCAGTAGTGCCGGGATGAGCACAGATACGCAGTATTTT,TRBJ2-3,-,TRBV19,-
CASSPDSDLSTDTQYF,TGCGCCAGCAGTCCAGACTCCGACCTTAGCACAGATACGCAGTATTTT,TRBJ2-3,-,TRBV23-1,-
CASSLEGAWGAGELFF,TGTGCCAGCAGTTTAGAGGGGGCGTGGGGTGCCGGGGAGCTGTTTTTT,TRBJ2-2,TRBD1,TRBV27,-
CASGQGRSEQYF,TGTGCCTCGGGACAGGGACGTTCCGAGCAGTACTTC,TRBJ2-7,TRBD1,TRBV2,-
CASSEQGSVSEKLFF,TGTGCCAGTAGTGAGCAGGGTTCGGTTAGTGAAAAACTGTTTTTT,TRBJ1-4,-,TRBV19,-
CASSSYHQETQYF,TGTGCCAGCAGTTCATACCACCAAGAGACCCAGTACTTC,TRBJ2-5,-,TRBV2,-
CASSYSSGQGGEQYF,TGTGCCAGCAGTTACAGCTCCGGACAGGGGGGCGAGCAGTACTTC,TRBJ2-7,TRBD1,TRBV6-5,-